This T cell receptor beta chain emerged from a study of blood T cell repertoires in COVID-19. Clones were read by immunoSEQ multiplex PCR, and TCRdb kept only the in-frame ones, dropping some. The sample includes a few hundred thousand clones, 80% to 85% of them seen just once. With 11 bases clipped from V and 6 bases from J, the junction kept 9 bases outside the gene matches. The length of the CDR3 is 15 residues. Looked up from germline, CDR1 is MNHEY and CDR2 is SVGAGI. The rearrangement uses TRBV6-5 and TRBJ2-3; TRBD2 matches 15 bases. The TCR was taken from an older woman who had recovered from COVID-19. Sample: peripheral blood. CDR3 sequence: CAVRTSGGAGDTQYF. The CDR3 DNA reads TGTGCCGTCCGGACTAGCGGGGGGGCAGGGGATACGCAGTATTTT.